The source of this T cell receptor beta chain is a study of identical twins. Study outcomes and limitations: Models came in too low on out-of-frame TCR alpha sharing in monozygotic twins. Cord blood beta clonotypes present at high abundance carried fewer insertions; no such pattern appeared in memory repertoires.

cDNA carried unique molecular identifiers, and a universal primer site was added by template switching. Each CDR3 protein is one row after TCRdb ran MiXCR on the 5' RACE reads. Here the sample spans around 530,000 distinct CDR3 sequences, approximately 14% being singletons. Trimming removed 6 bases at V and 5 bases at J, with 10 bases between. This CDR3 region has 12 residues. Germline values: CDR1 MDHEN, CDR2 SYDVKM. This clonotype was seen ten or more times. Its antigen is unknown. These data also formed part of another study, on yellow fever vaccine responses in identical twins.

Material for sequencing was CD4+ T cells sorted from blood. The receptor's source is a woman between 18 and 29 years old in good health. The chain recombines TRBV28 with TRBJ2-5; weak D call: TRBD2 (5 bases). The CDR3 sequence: CASSRRRETQYF. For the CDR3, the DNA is TGTGCCAGCAGCAGAAGGAGGGAGACCCAGTACTTC. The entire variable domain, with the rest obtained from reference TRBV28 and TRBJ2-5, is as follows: DVKVTQSSRYLVKRTGEKVFLECVQDMDHENMFWYRQDPGLGLRLIYFSYDVKMKEKGDIPEGYSVSREKKERFSLILESASTNQTSMYLCASSRRRETQYFGPGTRLLVL.